These T cell receptor beta chains were read from a single sample in a study of blood T cell repertoires in COVID-19. Here immunoSEQ multiplex PCR was the method, and the copy in TCRdb shows in-frame clones only, minus some. The sample shows some 290,000 clones, around 81% of them seen only once. Input material: peripheral blood. These receptors all come from a woman in her sixties or seventies with active or convalescent COVID-19. Each CDR3 is given with its conserved first and last residue. Fields, in order: J gene, clone size, V gene, CDR3 protein. Size is omitted from some rows. Given values are once, few, many or a class for expanded clones.

J gene: TRBJ1-1; clone size: .; V gene: TRBV19; CDR3 protein: CASSMYRERGSRTEAFF
J gene: TRBJ2-5; clone size: .; V gene: TRBV6-6; CDR3 protein: CASILGQGAQETQYF
J gene: TRBJ1-3; clone size: .; V gene: TRBV7-7; CDR3 protein: CASTTGAGGPGNTIYF
J gene: TRBJ1-4; clone size: .; V gene: TRBV6-1; CDR3 protein: CASSAGTGGRTNEKLFF
J gene: TRBJ1-2; clone size: .; V gene: TRBV6-5; CDR3 protein: CASSYRHSNYGYTF
J gene: TRBJ1-2; clone size: .; V gene: TRBV2; CDR3 protein: CASKPGQATNYGYTF
J gene: TRBJ1-2; clone size: once; V gene: TRBV19; CDR3 protein: CASSIPDSYGYTF
J gene: TRBJ2-7; clone size: .; V gene: TRBV2; CDR3 protein: CASSDRRFAYEQYF
J gene: TRBJ1-5; clone size: .; V gene: TRBV12-5; CDR3 protein: CASGLVRGEGQPQHF
J gene: TRBJ2-7; clone size: .; V gene: TRBV10-3; CDR3 protein: CAISESGWGGSSYEQYF
J gene: TRBJ1-2; clone size: .; V gene: TRBV12-3/TRBV12-4; CDR3 protein: CASSPGQSYGYTF
J gene: TRBJ2-3; clone size: .; V gene: TRBV18; CDR3 protein: CASSPVGRTDTQYF
J gene: TRBJ1-6; clone size: .; V gene: TRBV6-5; CDR3 protein: CASSYSRGYNSPLHF
J gene: TRBJ2-7; clone size: .; V gene: TRBV3-1/TRBV3-2; CDR3 protein: CASSPSRGGLGEQYF
J gene: TRBJ2-2; clone size: .; V gene: TRBV4-2; CDR3 protein: CASAEGQGELFF
J gene: TRBJ2-1; clone size: few; V gene: TRBV18; CDR3 protein: CASSPPPGDFNEQFF
J gene: TRBJ1-5; clone size: .; V gene: TRBV21-1; CDR3 protein: CASSPLKGREINQPQHF
J gene: TRBJ2-3; clone size: .; V gene: TRBV5-8; CDR3 protein: CATSLAGTLPTRTDTQYF
J gene: TRBJ1-5; clone size: .; V gene: TRBV29-1; CDR3 protein: CSVETGEGQPQHF
J gene: TRBJ2-1; clone size: .; V gene: TRBV3-1/TRBV3-2; CDR3 protein: CASSPELAGGLNEQFF
J gene: TRBJ2-7; clone size: .; V gene: TRBV7-2; CDR3 protein: CASSPGTGYEQYF
J gene: TRBJ2-5; clone size: .; V gene: TRBV27; CDR3 protein: CASSSTWGQVLETQYF
J gene: TRBJ2-3; clone size: .; V gene: TRBV11-2; CDR3 protein: CASSARTSGDLDTQYF
J gene: TRBJ2-3; clone size: .; V gene: TRBV9; CDR3 protein: CASSPSTSPSTDTQYF
J gene: TRBJ1-4; clone size: .; V gene: TRBV4-1; CDR3 protein: CASSQKPETAGEKLFF
J gene: TRBJ1-2; clone size: .; V gene: TRBV6-6; CDR3 protein: CASSYPTGQGARGYTF
J gene: TRBJ2-7; clone size: .; V gene: TRBV19; CDR3 protein: CASSIDGLANDEQYF
J gene: TRBJ1-6; clone size: once; V gene: TRBV7-8; CDR3 protein: CASSLDLGQGARPLHF
J gene: TRBJ2-7; clone size: .; V gene: TRBV10-1; CDR3 protein: CASSTTAYEQYF
J gene: TRBJ2-2; clone size: .; V gene: TRBV2; CDR3 protein: CASRENLGELFF
J gene: TRBJ2-5; clone size: once; V gene: TRBV4-2; CDR3 protein: CASSQGAGGGETQYF
J gene: TRBJ1-1; clone size: .; V gene: TRBV29-1; CDR3 protein: CSVGDMYATEAFF
J gene: TRBJ2-2; clone size: .; V gene: TRBV5-4; CDR3 protein: CASSPGGGDTGELFF
J gene: TRBJ2-4; clone size: few; V gene: TRBV6-1; CDR3 protein: CASSDKRGGPPIQYF
J gene: TRBJ2-7; clone size: .; V gene: TRBV6-2/TRBV6-3; CDR3 protein: CASSYWGQVDSYEQYF
J gene: TRBJ1-2; clone size: .; V gene: TRBV7-3; CDR3 protein: CASSLGANYGYTF
J gene: TRBJ1-5; clone size: .; V gene: TRBV19; CDR3 protein: CASSIPRQGGPYSNQPQHF
J gene: TRBJ2-7; clone size: .; V gene: TRBV11-2; CDR3 protein: CASSLGGSSYEQYF
J gene: TRBJ2-3; clone size: .; V gene: TRBV7-9; CDR3 protein: CASSLGLAGLTDTQYF
J gene: TRBJ1-2; clone size: .; V gene: TRBV3-1/TRBV3-2; CDR3 protein: CASSRRDRIYGYTF
J gene: TRBJ1-2; clone size: .; V gene: TRBV18; CDR3 protein: CASSPREGDGYTF
J gene: TRBJ1-1; clone size: .; V gene: TRBV30; CDR3 protein: CAWQSYRGTEAFF
J gene: TRBJ1-2; clone size: .; V gene: TRBV5-4; CDR3 protein: CASSLGQGGGYTF
J gene: TRBJ2-7; clone size: .; V gene: TRBV18; CDR3 protein: CASSPGTGGYEQYF
J gene: TRBJ2-7; clone size: .; V gene: TRBV7-9; CDR3 protein: CASSFPRGGPEQYF
J gene: TRBJ1-2; clone size: .; V gene: TRBV18; CDR3 protein: CASSPRDRVPPNYGYTF
J gene: TRBJ1-2; clone size: .; V gene: TRBV7-9; CDR3 protein: CASSLGQNYGYTF
J gene: TRBJ1-2; clone size: .; V gene: TRBV10-3; CDR3 protein: CAISESQGTNYGYTF
J gene: TRBJ1-1; clone size: .; V gene: TRBV2; CDR3 protein: CASSGYRGNTEAFF
J gene: TRBJ2-1; clone size: few; V gene: TRBV5-6; CDR3 protein: CASSRDRHNEQFF
J gene: TRBJ1-2; clone size: .; V gene: TRBV2; CDR3 protein: CAGSRGRNYGYTF
J gene: TRBJ1-2; clone size: few; V gene: TRBV20-1; CDR3 protein: CSARGGYGYTF
J gene: TRBJ2-2; clone size: .; V gene: TRBV7-2; CDR3 protein: CASSPANFLGELFF
J gene: TRBJ2-3; clone size: .; V gene: TRBV4-2; CDR3 protein: CASSQDGRDDTQYF